A selection of T cell receptor beta chains follows, all from one sample in a study of human T cells and chemical hapten exposure. TCRdb re-called the RACE reads through MiXCR, storing one row per CDR3 protein. The sample includes 90,000 or so distinct CDR3 sequences, about 10% of them seen just once. The sample in question was whole blood, obtained in connection with sensitization to the hapten diphenylcyclopropenone (DPC). These receptors originate from a man in his forties with alopecia areata. Some clones in this sample may be carry-over from other donors' samples. Each CDR3 is given with its conserved first and last residue.

v_gene: TRBV29-1; j_gene: TRBJ1-1; CDR3aa: CSVEGRTEAFF
v_gene: TRBV7-3; j_gene: TRBJ2-3; CDR3aa: CASSLGQVSTDTQYF
v_gene: TRBV20-1; j_gene: TRBJ2-3; CDR3aa: CSVDPGTSARTQYF
v_gene: TRBV6-2/TRBV6-3; j_gene: TRBJ2-5; CDR3aa: CASFRARGETQYF
v_gene: TRBV11-2; j_gene: TRBJ2-5; CDR3aa: CASSPGRYQETQYF
v_gene: TRBV29-1; j_gene: TRBJ2-5; CDR3aa: CSVDWRGETQYF
v_gene: TRBV12-3/TRBV12-4; j_gene: TRBJ2-2; CDR3aa: CASSFSGRGAGELFF
v_gene: TRBV27; j_gene: TRBJ2-4; CDR3aa: CASQGQGKNIQYF
v_gene: TRBV6-5; j_gene: TRBJ1-2; CDR3aa: CASSRDLGHYGYTF
v_gene: TRBV6-1; j_gene: TRBJ1-1; CDR3aa: CASSVSGAEAFF
v_gene: TRBV7-2; j_gene: TRBJ2-7; CDR3aa: CASSLAGGYEQYF
v_gene: TRBV27; j_gene: TRBJ2-3; CDR3aa: CASRPTSVADTQYF
v_gene: TRBV10-3; j_gene: TRBJ2-2; CDR3aa: CATKGGLAAVSSGELFF
v_gene: TRBV19; j_gene: TRBJ2-1; CDR3aa: CASSIREGGNEQFF
v_gene: TRBV6-2/TRBV6-3; j_gene: TRBJ2-7; CDR3aa: CASRTGRNEQYF
v_gene: TRBV3-1; j_gene: TRBJ2-3; CDR3aa: CASSQGRAGRTDTQYF
v_gene: TRBV9; j_gene: TRBJ2-1; CDR3aa: CASSVVSESYNEQFF
v_gene: TRBV28; j_gene: TRBJ1-6; CDR3aa: CASSLRSPLHF
v_gene: TRBV27; j_gene: TRBJ2-5; CDR3aa: CASGLAASQGETQYF
v_gene: TRBV12-3/TRBV12-4; j_gene: TRBJ1-1; CDR3aa: CASSWGSMNTEAFF
v_gene: TRBV29-1; j_gene: TRBJ1-2; CDR3aa: CSVEVQGDYGYTF
v_gene: TRBV5-6; j_gene: TRBJ1-3; CDR3aa: CASSRPSGNTIYF
v_gene: TRBV3-1; j_gene: TRBJ1-1; CDR3aa: CASSLRQGHTEAFF
v_gene: TRBV3-1; j_gene: TRBJ2-3; CDR3aa: CASSQETSGGTDTQYF
v_gene: TRBV6-5; j_gene: TRBJ1-6; CDR3aa: CASSSQIRLGYNSPLHF
v_gene: TRBV29-1; j_gene: TRBJ2-1; CDR3aa: CSARNPGDRDPERSNEQFF
v_gene: TRBV6-6; j_gene: TRBJ2-5; CDR3aa: CASSYSRGETQYF
v_gene: TRBV7-9; j_gene: TRBJ1-2; CDR3aa: CASSLGGSDYGYTF
v_gene: TRBV14; j_gene: TRBJ2-1; CDR3aa: CASSQDLAGVEQFF
v_gene: TRBV14; j_gene: TRBJ1-4; CDR3aa: CASSQDPGWGNEKLFF
v_gene: TRBV9; j_gene: TRBJ1-2; CDR3aa: CASSEGAWGGQSYGYTF
v_gene: TRBV20-1; j_gene: TRBJ2-7; CDR3aa: CSAPGQLSSYEQYF
v_gene: TRBV6-5; j_gene: TRBJ1-2; CDR3aa: CATQSGGYNYGYTF
v_gene: TRBV21-1; j_gene: TRBJ2-4; CDR3aa: CASSTQKGERGPGLAKNIQYF
v_gene: TRBV12-2; j_gene: TRBJ2-5; CDR3aa: CASRPEETQYF
v_gene: TRBV28; j_gene: TRBJ1-2; CDR3aa: CASSSGQGSRYTF
v_gene: TRBV6-1; j_gene: TRBJ2-5; CDR3aa: CASSAGGPRGETQYF
v_gene: TRBV20-1; j_gene: TRBJ2-5; CDR3aa: CSARDFEVADQQETQYF
v_gene: TRBV12-3/TRBV12-4; j_gene: TRBJ1-2; CDR3aa: CASSRTGTNYGYTF
v_gene: TRBV6-2/TRBV6-3; j_gene: TRBJ1-5; CDR3aa: CASSPHRAGNQPQHF
v_gene: TRBV27; j_gene: TRBJ2-1; CDR3aa: CASSLGSPMDEQFF
v_gene: TRBV2; j_gene: TRBJ1-1; CDR3aa: CASDGRLNTEAFF
v_gene: TRBV7-9; j_gene: TRBJ1-5; CDR3aa: CASSLGTGGNQPQHF
v_gene: TRBV11-3; j_gene: TRBJ2-5; CDR3aa: CASSLAKGRETQYF
v_gene: TRBV7-2; j_gene: TRBJ2-3; CDR3aa: CASSLQLAGADTQYF
v_gene: TRBV9; j_gene: TRBJ2-2; CDR3aa: CASSVAPMSNTGELFF
v_gene: TRBV27; j_gene: TRBJ2-3; CDR3aa: CASRLSGAGADTQYF